Listed here are 21 T cell receptor beta chains from one sample, sequenced in a study of cytomegalovirus exposure and HLA in healthy donors. Using immunoSEQ multiplex PCR, the repertoire was profiled, and TCRdb retains in-frame clones only, with some absent. This sample yields 280,000 or so clones, of which approximately 88% are seen a single time; about 0.85% belongs to the top ten. The sample comprised PBMCs. These TCRs come from a woman in her late teens or twenties in good health and CMV-seronegative.

Note on this clone: The same CDR3 also results from other DNA sequences found in this sample. The V and J genes are TRBV5-1 and TRBJ2-7, with TRBD1 matching over 10 bases. Germline V gives CDR1 SGHRS, CDR2 YFSETQ. V lost 0 bases and J lost 0; bases outside the gene matches: 0. CDR3 length: 15 amino acids. The CDR3 reads CASSLGTGGSYEQYF. CDR3 DNA sequence: TGCGCCAGCAGCTTGGGGACAGGGGGCTCCTACGAGCAGTACTTC.

Worth noting for this clone: This specimen includes other DNA sequences encoding the same CDR3. The chain employs TRBV27 and TRBJ1-5, with 7 bases that match TRBD1. With 3 bases clipped from V and 1 base from J, the junction kept 3 bases outside the gene matches. From germline, CDR1 is MNHEY and CDR2 SMNVEV (reference sequence). The CDR3 runs to 15 residues. CDR3 region: CASSLGRGSNQPQHF. CDR3 DNA sequence: TGTGCCAGCAGTTTGGGCAGGGGGAGCAATCAGCCCCAGCATTTT.

The chain recombines TRBV10-2 with TRBJ2-1; 8 bases map to TRBD2. Germline trimming cut 6 bases from V and 5 bases from J; bases unmatched to any gene: 6. CDR1 and CDR2 (germline): WSHSY, SAAADI. The CDR3 runs to 14 residues. CDR3 coding DNA: TGCGCCAGCAGATTAGCGGGACCCAACAATGAGCAGTTCTTC. Protein: CASRLAGPNNEQFF.

The chain combines TRBV7-2 with TRBJ2-1; D might be TRBD2 (6 bases). This CDR3 spans 11 amino acids. Trimming removed 4 bases at V and 12 bases at J, with 10 bases between. Germline V gene lookup returns CDR1 SGHTA and CDR2 FQGNSA. CDR3 sequence (DNA): TGTGCCAGCAGCTGGGAGGCCTGGCAGTTCTTC. Its protein is CASSWEAWQFF.

This clone has a single count. The rearrangement links TRBV7-2 to TRBJ2-2, with D possibly TRBD1 on 6 matching bases. The CDR3 runs 14 residues. Germline loops: CDR1 SGHTA, CDR2 FQGNSA. Trimming stripped 11 bases from V and 6 bases from J, with 19 bases between. In nucleotides, the CDR3 is TGTGCCTCGCGGAATCAGGGGCAGGCCGGGGAGCTGTTTTTT. The encoded protein is CASRNQGQAGELFF.

The rearrangement links TRBV15 to TRBJ1-3; D remains unclear. The CDR3 is 13 residues long. V was shortened by 4 bases and J by 2 bases, with 6 bases between the two germline ends. Germline CDR1 LNHNV, CDR2 YYDKDF (reference sequence). In DNA form, the CDR3 reads TGTGCCACCAGCATCAGTCCTGGAAACACCATATATTTT. Translated, it gives CATSISPGNTIYF.

The chain carries TRBV28 and TRBJ2-7, with a weak D call TRBD2 (6 bases). Germline V gene lookup returns CDR1 MDHEN and CDR2 SYDVKM. The CDR3 is made up of 19 amino acids. Trimming removed 8 bases at V and 1 base at J, with 30 bases between. CDR3 amino acids: CASRPLAGRGYSKSYEQYF. The CDR3 region has the DNA TGTGCCAGCCGTCCCCTCGCGGGGAGAGGATATTCTAAATCCTACGAGCAGTACTTC.

The chain employs TRBV7-6 and TRBJ2-5; TRBD2 matches 7 bases. Per germline, CDR1 SGHVS and CDR2 FNYEAQ. V lost 5 bases and J lost 2; bases outside the gene matches: 23. The CDR3 totals 20 residues. The CDR3 DNA is TGTGCCAGCAGCCCAGTCCGGGGGGAGGGAAGTGGCAAGGGGCAAGAGACCCAGTACTTC. Protein sequence: CASSPVRGEGSGKGQETQYF.

The chain recombines TRBV15 with TRBJ2-1, with 9 bases that match TRBD2. CDR3 length: 17 amino acids. Germline-derived CDR1 and CDR2 are LNHNV and YYDKDF (reference sequence). V gave up 2 bases and J gave up 8 bases; unmatched junction bases: 13. The CDR3 nucleotides read TGTGCCACCAGCAGAAAGGTCGGTAGCGGGAGTAGGGATGAGCAGTTCTTC. It encodes CATSRKVGSGSRDEQFF.

This sequence joins TRBV6-6 and TRBJ2-1; 8 bases agree with TRBD2. Germline CDR1 reads MNHNY; CDR2 reads SVGAGI (reference sequence). The CDR3 spans 15 residues. V dropped 5 bases and J dropped 7; count of bases not matched to a gene: 10. DNA for the CDR3: TGTGCCAGCAGTCCCATACGGGGGGGGCAGAATGAGCAGTTCTTC. Translation: CASSPIRGGQNEQFF.

The CDR3 reads CASSEVQGGNQPQHF. Here the CDR3 DNA reads TGTGCCAGCAGTGAAGTACAGGGAGGCAATCAGCCCCAGCATTTT. This chain uses TRBV6-1 with TRBJ1-5, with D tentatively TRBD1 (6 bases). The CDR3 contains 15 residues. CDR1 is MNHNS, CDR2 SASEGT, per germline. V was cut by 1 base and J by 2 bases, with 9 bases left in between.

J is TRBJ1-1 and V is TRBV6-1; TRBD1 agrees at 7 bases. Germline trimming cut 1 base from V and 1 base from J; bases unmatched to any gene: 12. The CDR3 is 18 amino acids. CDR1 MNHNS and CDR2 SASEGT come from the germline V gene. The CDR3 bases are TGTGCCAGCAGTGAAGTTTGGAAATTGAGGGGGCCGAACACTGAAGCTTTCTTT. Translated, it gives CASSEVWKLRGPNTEAFF.

This sequence joins TRBV6-5 and TRBJ1-5, with D unresolved. CDR3 length: 14 residues. Germline assignment: CDR1 MNHEY and CDR2 SVGAGI. Trimming pared 5 bases from V and 4 bases from J, leaving 12 bases between. The CDR3 region has the DNA TGTGCCAGCAGTAAGAATAGCGGGAATCAGCCCCAGCATTTT. Its translation: CASSKNSGNQPQHF.

The chain is built from TRBV27 and TRBJ2-5, with D maybe TRBD2 (5 bases). This CDR3 is built from 14 residues. The ends were cut back, 5 bases at V and 2 bases at J, with 12 bases in the middle. Germline assignment: CDR1 MNHEY and CDR2 SMNVEV (reference sequence). This CDR3 is CASSTRARQETQYF. The DNA of the CDR3 is TGTGCCAGCAGTACGCGGGCTAGGCAAGAGACCCAGTACTTC.

V usage is TRBV27 and J usage is TRBJ1-2, with 9 bases lining up with TRBD1. J was trimmed by 5 bases and V by 6 bases; bases with no gene match: 10. CDR1 MNHEY and CDR2 SMNVEV come from the germline V gene (reference sequence). CDR3 length: 15 amino acids. The CDR3, as DNA: TGTGCCAGCAGATCACAGGGGGCGCGATTATATGGCTACACCTTC. Its translation is CASRSQGARLYGYTF.

The rearrangement joins TRBV29-1 to TRBJ1-1; 8 bases align to TRBD1. V lost 7 bases, J lost 4 bases, and 8 bases stayed unmatched. CDR1 is SQVTM, CDR2 ANQGSEA, per germline. The CDR3 sequence is 13 residues long. CDR3 DNA sequence: TGCAGCGGTAGCGCAGGGGGCGGCACTGAAGCTTTCTTT. Protein product: CSGSAGGGTEAFF.

V and J are TRBV5-4 and TRBJ1-4; 7 bases are a match to TRBD1. The CDR3 covers 15 residues. V trimming: 4 bases; J trimming: 4 bases; junction bases outside the gene matches: 7. Germline V gives CDR1 SGHNT, CDR2 YYREEE (reference sequence). The DNA for the CDR3 is TGTGCCAGCAGCGTATCCGGGACAGATAATGAAAAACTGTTTTTT. This translates into CASSVSGTDNEKLFF.

The CDR3 protein is CASRSKGAGSPLHF. CDR3 bases: TGTGCCAGCAGGTCGAAGGGGGCAGGTTCACCCCTCCACTTT. This chain joins TRBV7-9 and TRBJ1-6, with 7 positions matching TRBD1. The CDR3 is 14 residues long. Germline CDR1 SEHNR, CDR2 FQNEAQ (reference sequence). V trimming: 6 bases; J trimming: 9 bases; junction bases outside the gene matches: 8. Together with reference TRBV7-9 and TRBJ1-6, the CDR3 gives the full variable domain: DTGVSQNPRHKITKRGQNVTFRCDPISEHNRLYWYRQTLGQGPEFLTYFQNEAQLEKSRLLSDRFSAERPKGSFSTLEIQRTEQGDSAMYLCASRSKGAGSPLHFGNGTRLTVT.

V is TRBV27 and J is TRBJ1-1; the match to TRBD1 covers 11 bases. The CDR3 has 14 residues. V was clipped by 2 bases and J by 4 bases; unmatched bases: 0. CDR1 and CDR2 from the germline V gene are MNHEY and SMNVEV (reference sequence). CDR3: CASSLGTGGTEAFF. Here the CDR3 DNA reads TGTGCCAGCAGTTTAGGGACAGGGGGCACTGAAGCTTTCTTT.

This clone occurred once. The rearrangement joins TRBV9 to TRBJ1-2; possible D gene TRBD1, 6 bases. Germline-derived CDR1 and CDR2 are SGDLS and YYNGEE. Trimming stripped 0 bases from V and 2 bases from J, with 20 bases between. There are 18 residues in the CDR3. In DNA, the CDR3 is TGTGCCAGCAGCGTAGAGGGGGGGGGAGGTAACCAGAACTATGGCTACACCTTC. Translated, it gives CASSVEGGGGNQNYGYTF.

The V call is TRBV28, the J call TRBJ2-1, with TRBD1 matching 7 bases. This CDR3 comprises 14 residues. Germline CDR1 reads MDHEN; CDR2 reads SYDVKM. V lost 6 bases and J lost 6; bases outside the gene matches: 8. The chain's CDR3 is CASRPPAGGNEQFF. The CDR3 DNA reads as TGTGCCAGCAGGCCCCCCGCAGGGGGCAATGAGCAGTTCTTC.